One T cell receptor (beta chain) is described in this entry. No antigen is known for it. This specimen belongs to a study of siplizumab effects on memory and regulatory T cells. General study points: Roughly 75-97% of dividing CD4+ or CD8+ clones were without an attributable naive or memory phenotype.

For every sample, 90,000 to 100,000 TCR templates were assayed. Profiling relied on immunoSEQ multiplex PCR, and the TCRdb table lists in-frame clones only, not all of them. The sample comprises more than 95,000 clones, under 95% of which are singletons, and approximately 0.3% rests with the top ten. The CDR3 contains 16 residues. CDR1 and CDR2 from the germline V gene are SGDLS and YYNGEE. V was trimmed by 2 bases and J by 1 base, leaving 13 bases between them. The TCR comes from a human donor in good health. The rearrangement links TRBV9 to TRBJ2-4; tentative D call: TRBD2 (6 bases). The sample was CD4+ T cells sorted from blood. The CDR3 nucleotides are TGTGCCAGCAGCGTGTCCCCCCTAGCGGCCAAAAACATTCAGTACTTC. This sequence encodes CASSVSPLAAKNIQYF.